These 7 T cell receptor beta chains came from one sample sequenced in a study of T cell responses to AZD1222 COVID-19 vaccine. Clones were read by immunoSEQ multiplex PCR, and TCRdb kept only the in-frame ones, dropping some. The table lists about 150,000 clones, 89% of them singletons. Sequencing used peripheral blood, obtained 28 days after the second AZD1222 dose. Receptor source: an adult who received the AZD1222 COVID-19 vaccine.

The chain is built from TRBV6-6 and TRBJ1-3; D not certain. Germline values: CDR1 MNHNY, CDR2 SVGAGI (reference sequence). The CDR3 sequence is 15 residues long. Trimming shortened V by 9 bases and J by 0 bases, and 15 bases separated the two germline ends. This CDR3 is CASQLEAHSGNTIYF. DNA for the CDR3: TGTGCCAGTCAACTTGAAGCACACTCTGGAAACACCATATATTTT.

The V call is TRBV3-1 (or the pseudogene TRBV3-2), the J call TRBJ2-7; tentatively, D is TRBD2 (5 bases). There are 14 residues in the CDR3. Trimming took off 0 bases at V and 5 bases at J, with 11 bases between the two ends. Germline V gives CDR1 LGHDT, CDR2 YNNKEL (reference sequence). This chain's CDR3 is CASSQDPRGNEQYF. The DNA for the CDR3 is TGTGCCAGCAGCCAAGACCCCCGAGGGAACGAGCAGTACTTC.

This clone was observed a handful of times. The V and J genes are TRBV6-1 and TRBJ2-7; TRBD1 might be the D (6 bases). The germline CDR1 and CDR2 sequences are MNHNS and SASEGT. V lost 3 bases and J 0 bases, leaving 12 bases between the germline ends. The CDR3 is 15 amino acids. Here the CDR3 reads CASSDSTGSSYEQYF. CDR3 bases: TGTGCCAGCAGTGATTCGACAGGAAGCTCCTACGAGCAGTACTTC.

The V call is TRBV19, the J call TRBJ1-1; D gene unclear. The CDR3 loop spans 14 amino acids. Deletions cut 7 bases from V and 3 bases from J, with 15 bases between. Germline V gene data show CDR1 as LNHDA and CDR2 as SQIVND (reference sequence). The CDR3 sequence: CASKLPKEDTEAFF. The CDR3 DNA reads as TGTGCCAGTAAGCTACCGAAAGAGGACACTGAAGCTTTCTTT. The entire variable domain, with the rest obtained from reference TRBV19 and TRBJ1-1, is as follows: DGGITQSPKYLFRKEGQNVTLSCEQNLNHDAMYWYRQDPGQGLRLIYYSQIVNDFQKGDIAEGYSVSREKKESFPLTVTSAQKNPTAFYLCASKLPKEDTEAFFGQGTRLTVV.

The chain carries TRBV30 and TRBJ1-6; D not resolved. V dropped 6 bases and J dropped 0 bases, with 12 bases sitting between them. The CDR3 consists of 15 residues. The V gene's germline CDR1 is GTSNPN and CDR2 SVGIG (reference sequence). This CDR3 is CACPTQSSYNSPLHF. The CDR3 DNA reads as TGTGCCTGTCCGACCCAAAGCTCCTATAATTCACCCCTCCACTTT.

As concerns this clone: The germline gene is not matched at one end of the junction; a read error may be the cause. The chain recombines TRBV2 with TRBJ2-7, with D unclear. The CDR3 runs 15 residues. The germline V gene encodes CDR1 SNHLY and CDR2 FYNNEI. The CDR3 sequence: CASTPLKGKKDEQCF. The DNA for the CDR3 is TGTGCCAGCACTCCCCTTAAAGGGAAGAAGGACGAGCAGTGCTTC.

The chain has TRBV14 and TRBJ2-3, with unresolved D. The germline V and J ends were trimmed by 4 bases and 0 bases, with 8 bases remaining between them. This CDR3 has 14 residues. Germline values: CDR1 SGHDN, CDR2 FVKESK. Here the CDR3 DNA reads TGTGCCAGCAGCCCCCAAGTGAGCACAGATACGCAGTATTTT. Amino acid sequence: CASSPQVSTDTQYF.